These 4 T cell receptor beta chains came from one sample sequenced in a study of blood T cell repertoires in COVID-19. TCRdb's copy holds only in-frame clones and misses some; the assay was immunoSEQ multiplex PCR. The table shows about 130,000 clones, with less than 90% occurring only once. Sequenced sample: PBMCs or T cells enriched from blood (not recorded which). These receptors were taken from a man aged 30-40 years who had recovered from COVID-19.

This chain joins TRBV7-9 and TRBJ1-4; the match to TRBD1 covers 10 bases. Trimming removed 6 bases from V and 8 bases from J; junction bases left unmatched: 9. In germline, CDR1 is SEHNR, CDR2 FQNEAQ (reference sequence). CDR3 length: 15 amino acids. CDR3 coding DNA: TGTGCCAGCAGAACCGGGACAGGGGAGTCCGAAAAACTGTTTTTT. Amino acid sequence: CASRTGTGESEKLFF.

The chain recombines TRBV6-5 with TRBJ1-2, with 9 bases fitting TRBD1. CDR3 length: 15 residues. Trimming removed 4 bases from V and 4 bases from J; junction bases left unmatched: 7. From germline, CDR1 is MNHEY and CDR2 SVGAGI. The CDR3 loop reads CASSSPGQGFYGYTF. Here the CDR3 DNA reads TGTGCCAGCAGTTCCCCGGGACAGGGATTCTATGGCTACACCTTC.

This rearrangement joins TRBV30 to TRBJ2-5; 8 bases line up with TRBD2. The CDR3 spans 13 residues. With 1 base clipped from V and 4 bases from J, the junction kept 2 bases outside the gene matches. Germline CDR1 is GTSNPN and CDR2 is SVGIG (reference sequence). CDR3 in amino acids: CAWSALAGETQYF. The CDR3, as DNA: TGTGCCTGGAGTGCCCTAGCGGGAGAGACCCAGTACTTC.

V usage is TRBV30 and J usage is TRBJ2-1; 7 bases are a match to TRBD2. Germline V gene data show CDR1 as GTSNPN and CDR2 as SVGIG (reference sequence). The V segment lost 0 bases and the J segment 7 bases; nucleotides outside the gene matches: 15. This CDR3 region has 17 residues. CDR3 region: CAWSVWAGAPGWNEQFF. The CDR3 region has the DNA TGTGCCTGGAGTGTTTGGGCGGGAGCGCCAGGATGGAATGAGCAGTTCTTC.